Listed here are 5 T cell receptor beta chains from one sample, sequenced in a study of shared clonotypes between healthy human individuals. Libraries were prepared by immunoSEQ multiplex PCR; TCRdb keeps only in-frame clonotypes and omits some of them. The sample includes about 1.1 million clones, about 80% seen only once; the top ten take roughly 0.57%. The sample comprised memory CD4+ T cells from PBMCs. The subset was: CD45RA-negative fraction. The receptor source for this set is a man aged 18 to 29 in good health. Some clones in this sample may be carry-over from other donors' samples.

The rearrangement links TRBV18 to TRBJ1-2, with D maybe TRBD1 (5 bases). The CDR3 consists of 17 residues. V lost 2 bases and J 2 bases, leaving 18 bases between the germline ends. Germline values: CDR1 KGHSH, CDR2 LQKENI. For the CDR3, the DNA is TGTGCCAGCTCACCATCCGGGGCCGCGATAACAAACTATGGCTACACCTTC. It is translated as CASSPSGAAITNYGYTF.

The genes are TRBV5-1 and TRBJ1-2; D perhaps matches TRBD1 (5 bases). CDR3 length: 15 residues. Germline V gene sequence: CDR1 SGHRS, CDR2 YFSETQ. V was trimmed by 5 bases and J by 1 base, leaving 15 bases between them. The CDR3 DNA reads TGCGCCAGCAGTTGGGGGGACGGAGTTAACTATGGCTACACCTTC. Its translation is CASSWGDGVNYGYTF.

V usage is TRBV4-1 and J usage is TRBJ2-7; D may be TRBD2 (6 bases). CDR3 length equals 17 residues. The V end was cut by 1 base, the J end by 0 bases, with 16 bases between. Per the germline V gene, CDR1 is MGHRA and CDR2 is YSYEKL. DNA of the CDR3: TGCGCCAGCAGCCAAGTCGCGGGCCGGGGGAGCTCCTACGAGCAGTACTTC. Its protein product is CASSQVAGRGSSYEQYF.

In this sample, this clone turned up a few times. The V call is TRBV7-2, the J call TRBJ2-3, with a tentative D call TRBD2 (5 bases). The V gene lost 9 bases and the J gene lost 1 base, with 14 bases spanning the gap. This CDR3 comprises 14 residues. Per germline, CDR1 SGHTA and CDR2 FQGNSA. CDR3 loop: CASKGKEGTDTQYF. CDR3 DNA sequence: TGTGCCAGTAAAGGGAAGGAGGGCACAGATACGCAGTATTTT.

As to this clone: The identical CDR3 is also encoded by other nucleotide sequences in the sample. This rearrangement joins TRBV7-2 to TRBJ1-5, with D possibly matching TRBD1 (5 bases). With 3 bases removed from V and 6 bases from J, the gap between germline ends came to 9 bases. Per the germline V gene, CDR1 is SGHTA and CDR2 is FQGNSA. This CDR3 is built from 13 residues. The CDR3 coding sequence is TGTGCCAGCAGCTTCCGGGGCGGTCAGCCCCAGCATTTT. Its protein product is CASSFRGGQPQHF.